The 15 T cell receptor beta chains below were found in one sample sequenced in a study of blood T cells in healthy people across ages. Alongside a J-beta primer mix, a sample-barcoded 5' primer served in a second PCR lasting roughly 6 to 11 cycles. TCRdb ran MiXCR on the 5' RACE reads and lists one entry per CDR3 protein. The sample has some 790,000 distinct CDR3 sequences; about 28% are singletons. Material: blood. The receptor source for this set is a woman over 75 in good health.

The chain's CDR3 is CAISERQGAGTDTQYF. CDR3 in DNA: TGTGCCATCAGTGAGCGACAGGGGGCAGGCACAGATACGCAGTATTTT. The chain uses TRBV10-3 and TRBJ2-3; TRBD1 matches at 10 bases. There are 16 residues in the CDR3. Trimming cost V 2 bases and J 1 base; bases outside gene matches: 3. Germline V gene lookup returns CDR1 ENHRY and CDR2 SYGVKD.

At least ten counts were recorded for this clonotype. The J gene is TRBJ2-4, the V gene TRBV7-2, with TRBD1 matching 8 bases. There are 15 residues in the CDR3. Trimming cost V 4 bases and J 0 bases; bases outside gene matches: 2. Germline lookup yields CDR1 SGHTA and CDR2 FQGNSA. CDR3 in DNA: TGTGCCAGCAGCTCGGGACAGGCAGCCAAAAACATTCAGTACTTC. Translated, it gives CASSSGQAAKNIQYF. Using reference TRBV7-2 and TRBJ2-4 for the parts outside the CDR3, the full variable domain is GAGVSQSPSNKVTEKGKDVELRCDPISGHTALYWYRQSLGQGLEFLIYFQGNSAPDKSGLPSDRFSAERTGGSVSTLTIQRTQQEDSAVYLCASSSGQAAKNIQYFGAGTRLSVL.

This clonotype was seen repeatedly, ten times or more. The V and J genes are TRBV12-3 or TRBV12-4 and TRBJ1-1, with D possibly matching TRBD1 (5 bases). V was trimmed by 7 bases and J by 0 bases, leaving 12 bases between them. The CDR3 loop spans 14 amino acids. CDR3 DNA sequence: TGTGCCAGCATCCTGGGACTCCTGAACACTGAAGCTTTCTTT. Translated, it gives CASILGLLNTEAFF.

This clonotype was recorded at least ten times. This chain connects TRBV7-2 to TRBJ2-5; the D gene is possibly TRBD1 (6 bases). This CDR3 contains 14 residues. The germline V and J ends were trimmed by 6 bases and 4 bases, with 15 bases remaining between them. Germline CDR1 SGHTA, CDR2 FQGNSA. CDR3 amino acids: CASSRQVELETQYF. The CDR3 DNA follows: TGTGCCAGCAGTAGACAGGTAGAATTAGAGACCCAGTACTTC.

Ten or more counts support this clonotype. The chain couples TRBV5-1 to TRBJ2-1, with 10 bases aligning to TRBD2. V was clipped by 1 base and J by 4 bases; unmatched bases: 8. This CDR3 has 17 amino acids. The V gene's germline CDR1 is SGHRS and CDR2 YFSETQ. The CDR3 reads CASSLIVTAGGYNEQFF. The CDR3 nucleotides are TGCGCCAGCAGCTTGATCGTTACAGCGGGGGGGTACAATGAGCAGTTCTTC. Filled out from reference TRBV5-1 and TRBJ2-1, the complete variable domain reads KAGVTQTPRYLIKTRGQQVTLSCSPISGHRSVSWYQQTPGQGLQFLFEYFSETQRNKGNFPGRFSGRQFSNSRSEMNVSTLELGDSALYLCASSLIVTAGGYNEQFFGPGTRLTVL.

In its sample, this clonotype was seen a few times. This sequence joins TRBV25-1 and TRBJ1-4; 7 bases agree with TRBD1. The CDR3 is 16 amino acids. The V gene end was trimmed by 4 bases and the J gene end by 1 base; junction bases not matched to a gene: 6. Germline CDR1 MGHDK, CDR2 SYGVNS. In DNA form, the CDR3 reads TGTGCCAGCAGTGTGGGACAGCTTCTAACTAATGAAAAACTGTTTTTT. It encodes CASSVGQLLTNEKLFF.

This clonotype was recorded many times. The CDR3 sequence is CASSRGHPGTGETDTQYF. The DNA of the CDR3 is TGCGCCAGCAGCCGGGGACACCCAGGGACAGGGGAGACAGATACGCAGTATTTT. The chain recombines TRBV4-3 with TRBJ2-3; 10 nucleotides align to TRBD1. CDR1 and CDR2 (germline): LGHNA, YSLEER. Trimming cost V 4 bases and J 3 bases; bases outside gene matches: 13. The CDR3 length is 18 residues.

This clonotype was observed a handful of times. One base away lies a much larger clone, so this may be a sequencing read error. The gene calls are TRBV5-1 and TRBJ2-7, with 7 bases matching TRBD1. With 3 bases clipped from V and 7 bases from J, the junction kept 16 bases outside the gene matches. CDR3 length equals 16 residues. CDR1 and CDR2 (germline): SGHRS, YFSETQ. DNA of the CDR3: TGCGCCAGCAGCTCCATGGCCACAGGGGCCACCAATGAGCAGTACTTC. This encodes CASSSMATGATNEQYF.

This clonotype has only a few counts. The V gene is TRBV5-4, the J gene TRBJ2-5, with TRBD1 as a possible D gene (6 bases). CDR3 length: 15 amino acids. Trimming took off 4 bases at V and 1 base at J, with 14 bases between the two ends. Per germline, CDR1 SGHNT and CDR2 YYREEE (reference sequence). The CDR3, as DNA: TGTGCCAGCAGCACCCAACAGGGCCGCCAAGAGACCCAGTACTTC. It specifies CASSTQQGRQETQYF.

This clonotype was observed a single time. This chain uses TRBV5-1 with TRBJ2-1; TRBD2 aligns across 7 bases. V lost 2 bases to trimming and J lost 8 bases; unmatched junction nucleotides: 7. The CDR3 loop spans 14 amino acids. Germline V gene data show CDR1 as SGHRS and CDR2 as YFSETQ. The DNA of the CDR3 is TGCGCCAGCAGCTTACCGGGAGGTGGCGATGAGCAGTTCTTC. Protein product: CASSLPGGGDEQFF.

In this sample, this clonotype turned up a few times. A much bigger clone sits one base away, suggesting this may be a read error. The V and J genes are TRBV7-9 and TRBJ2-3; weak D call: TRBD2 (7 bases). Germline values: CDR1 SEHNR, CDR2 FQNEAQ (reference sequence). This CDR3 contains 16 residues. CDR3 protein: CASSLPHRGDTGTQYF. The CDR3 region has the DNA TGTGCCAGCAGCCTACCCCACCGGGGGGACACAGGTACGCAGTATTTT.

V usage is TRBV5-1 and J usage is TRBJ2-5, with 8 bases lining up with TRBD1. The DNA matches TRBJ2-7 better at its end, which makes the J call doubtful. This CDR3 region has 16 residues. The germline CDR1 and CDR2 sequences are SGHRS and YFSETQ. The CDR3 is CASTREPGQGLSEQYF. CDR3 coding DNA: TGCGCCAGCACCCGAGAACCCGGACAGGGCTTAAGCGAGCAGTACTTC.

This clonotype has a count of ten or more. The gene calls are TRBV29-1 and TRBJ1-2; TRBD1 matches 8 bases. V trimming: 1 base; J trimming: 4 bases; junction bases outside the gene matches: 5. Germline V lookup: CDR1 SQVTM, CDR2 ANQGSEA. The CDR3 consists of 14 residues. The CDR3 protein is CSVEVQTGAYGYTF. DNA of the CDR3: TGCAGCGTTGAAGTGCAGACAGGGGCCTATGGCTACACCTTC.

This clonotype was detected many times. This chain connects TRBV12-3 or TRBV12-4 to TRBJ2-2; either TRBD1 or TRBD2 may fit D (5 bases each). The CDR3 sequence is 14 residues long. V was shortened by 6 bases and J by 2 bases, with 10 bases between the two germline ends. The CDR3 loop reads CASRFRDNTGELFF. In nucleotides, the CDR3 is TGTGCCAGCAGGTTCCGGGACAACACCGGGGAGCTGTTTTTT.

Regarding this clonotype: A single base separates this from a much larger clone, so it may be a read error. This sequence joins TRBV20-1 and TRBJ1-5; no clear D. V lost 5 bases, J lost 0 bases, and 14 bases lay in between. The germline gives CDR1 DFQATT, CDR2 SNEGSKA (reference sequence). CDR3 size: 15 residues. The CDR3 region has the DNA TGCAGTGCTGGTACCGGGAGCTATAGCAATCAGCCCCAGCATTTT. It specifies CSAGTGSYSNQPQHF.